This TCR beta chain was captured by sequencing in a study of blood T cell repertoires in COVID-19. The assay was immunoSEQ multiplex PCR, and TCRdb's table has in-frame clones only and misses some. The table has some 250,000 clones, roughly 87% seen once. Per germline, CDR1 LGHNA and CDR2 YSLEER. V lost 0 bases and J lost 2, with 11 bases in between. The CDR3 consists of 15 residues. The sequenced sample was peripheral blood. The rearrangement links TRBV4-3 to TRBJ2-7, with D perhaps TRBD2 (5 bases). The clonotype was recovered from a human donor in a cohort sampled during active COVID-19. In DNA form, the CDR3 reads TGCGCCAGCAGCCAAGAGTCGGCTAGCCCCTACGAGCAGTACTTC. Residues: CASSQESASPYEQYF.